One sample yielded the 31 T cell receptor beta chains listed below, sequenced in a study of siplizumab effects on memory and regulatory T cells (dated by TCRdb to the late 2010s). Cells in the mixed lymphocyte reaction were cultured together at 37 degrees C for five to seven days. The library was produced with the immunoSEQ multiplex PCR assay. TCRdb provides this immuneACCESS table in a form limited to in-frame rearrangements. Some clones are lacking; in checked studies, under half of them reflect an unresolved V gene, and why the rest are absent is not known. In this sample the table shows 6,000 or so clones, just over 35% of which occur a single time. The top ten clonotypes cover roughly 15% of the sample. Their cognate antigens are unknown. Sequencing was carried out using CFSE-low (dividing) CD8+ T cells sorted from an allogeneic mixed lymphocyte reaction. The origin of the receptors is a human donor in good health; the cells came from an allogeneic mixed lymphocyte reaction.

The V gene is TRBV7-6, the J gene TRBJ1-1; 8 bases line up with TRBD1. Germline V CDR1 and CDR2: SGHVS, FNYEAQ. Unmatched junction bases numbered 8, after V lost 5 bases and J lost 6 bases. The CDR3 has 14 amino acids. The chain's CDR3 is CASSPTGGASEAFF. The CDR3 DNA is TGTGCCAGCAGCCCCACAGGGGGAGCCTCTGAAGCTTTCTTT.

The table lists this clone with a few counts. The chain joins TRBV2 to TRBJ2-7; the D gene is possibly TRBD2 (6 bases). CDR3 length: 13 residues. V lost 8 bases, J lost 6 bases, and 17 bases lay in between. Germline-derived CDR1 and CDR2 are SNHLY and FYNNEI. This chain's CDR3 is CASSVPGVGEQYF. The CDR3, as DNA: TGTGCCAGCTCGGTTCCGGGAGTCGGCGAGCAGTACTTC.

As regards this clone: A much larger clone differs by one base, so this may be a read error. V usage is TRBV13 and J usage is TRBJ2-3, with D tentatively TRBD2 (5 bases). This CDR3 comprises 15 residues. CDR1 is PRHDT and CDR2 is FYEKMQ in the germline V gene (reference sequence). CDR3 in amino acids: CVSSDLGAAPDTQYF. CDR3 in DNA: TGTGTCAGCAGCGACCTTGGAGCGGCCCCAGATACGCAGTATTTT.

The CDR3 DNA follows: TGTGCCAGCAGCTTAGGGGCAGGGGAGCTGTTTTTT. This gives the protein CASSLGAGELFF. The rearrangement joins TRBV11-2 to TRBJ2-2; D not certain. The V and J ends lost 1 base and 8 bases respectively, with 5 bases between them. Looked up from germline, CDR1 is SGHAT and CDR2 is FQNNGV. There are 12 residues in the CDR3.

This clone was counted a few times. The chain has TRBV6-5 and TRBJ2-7; 8 positions match TRBD1. V shed 8 bases, J shed 3 bases, and the junction held 12 bases outside the gene matches. CDR3 length: 15 amino acids. Germline V lookup: CDR1 MNHEY, CDR2 SVGAGI. CDR3 loop: CASETGQGFYYEQYF. Written as DNA, the CDR3 is TGTGCCAGCGAAACTGGACAGGGTTTCTACTACGAGCAGTACTTC.

This clone is classed as medium-sized. V is TRBV29-1 and J is TRBJ1-1, with TRBD1 matching over 11 bases. With V trimmed by 1 base and J by 5 bases, 3 bases remained unmatched. CDR1 SQVTM and CDR2 ANQGSEA come from the germline V gene. CDR3 size: 14 residues. This CDR3 reads CSVEAGTGGTEAFF. The CDR3 DNA follows: TGCAGCGTTGAAGCAGGGACAGGGGGTACTGAAGCTTTCTTT. Full variable domain (rest looked up from reference TRBV29-1 and TRBJ1-1): SAVISQKPSRDICQRGTSLTIQCQVDSQVTMMFWYRQQPGQSLTLIATANQGSEATYESGFVIDKFPISRPNLTFSTLTVSNMSPEDSSIYLCSVEAGTGGTEAFFGQGTRLTVV.

This clone is medium-sized (0.01 to 0.1%) in the sample. V and J are TRBV11-2 and TRBJ2-1; D is tentatively TRBD1 or TRBD2 (7 bases each). Germline values: CDR1 SGHAT, CDR2 FQNNGV. V was clipped by 5 bases and J by 1 base, with 18 bases between them. The CDR3 is 17 amino acids. DNA for the CDR3: TGTGCCAGCAGCCCAGGGGGGGGAGGGAGGTCCTACAATGAGCAGTTCTTC. Translating it yields CASSPGGGGRSYNEQFF. Full variable domain (remainder filled in from reference TRBV11-2 and TRBJ2-1): EAGVAQSPRYKIIEKRQSVAFWCNPISGHATLYWYQQILGQGPKLLIQFQNNGVVDDSQLPKDRFSAERLKGVDSTLKIQPAKLEDSAVYLCASSPGGGGRSYNEQFFGPGTRLTVL.

This clone is labeled medium-sized. The chain is built from TRBV7-9 and TRBJ2-3, with 11 bases that match TRBD2. The CDR3 sequence is 15 residues long. The germline V gene encodes CDR1 SEHNR and CDR2 FQNEAQ (reference sequence). The V segment lost 5 bases and the J segment 4 bases; nucleotides outside the gene matches: 5. The CDR3: CASSQIAGGSDTQYF. CDR3 in DNA: TGTGCCAGCAGCCAAATAGCGGGAGGGTCAGATACGCAGTATTTT.

The V call is TRBV29-1, the J call TRBJ2-7, with D possibly matching TRBD1 (6 bases). V lost 6 bases to trimming and J lost 0 bases, with 12 bases between them. Germline CDR1 is SQVTM and CDR2 is ANQGSEA. The CDR3 consists of 13 residues. The CDR3 DNA is TGCAGCGTGGGACATCGAAGCTCCTACGAGCAGTACTTC. Its translation: CSVGHRSSYEQYF.

The V and J genes are TRBV7-9 and TRBJ1-2; 8 positions agree with TRBD1. This CDR3 region has 16 residues. V trimming: 4 bases; J trimming: 4 bases; junction bases outside the gene matches: 11. In germline, CDR1 is SEHNR, CDR2 FQNEAQ (reference sequence). This chain's CDR3 is CASSSTGAESGYGYTF. The CDR3 DNA reads TGTGCCAGCAGCTCGACAGGGGCTGAGTCGGGCTATGGCTACACCTTC.

The CDR3 nucleotides read TGTGCCAGCACTCTCTGGGGTGGCAATCAGCCCCAGCATTTT. Translation gives CASTLWGGNQPQHF. The chain is built from TRBV6-1 and TRBJ1-5; D not certain. Trimming took off 7 bases at V and 2 bases at J, with 12 bases between the two ends. Germline V gene lookup returns CDR1 MNHNS and CDR2 SASEGT. The CDR3 is 14 amino acids.

In its sample, this clone is medium-sized. V and J are TRBV9 and TRBJ1-1; tentatively, D is TRBD1 (6 bases). Trimming pared 4 bases from V and 5 bases from J, leaving 12 bases between. Germline assignment: CDR1 SGDLS and CDR2 YYNGEE. The length of the CDR3 is 13 residues. CDR3: CASSPRQGTEAFF. The DNA for the CDR3 is TGTGCCAGCAGCCCAAGGCAGGGGACTGAAGCTTTCTTT.

The CDR3 nucleotides are TGTGCCAGCAGCTTATACTCTGGCATTGATACGCAGTATTTT. It specifies CASSLYSGIDTQYF. V and J are TRBV11-2 and TRBJ2-3; D is unresolved. This CDR3 is 14 amino acids long. The germline gives CDR1 SGHAT, CDR2 FQNNGV. V was shortened by 2 bases and J by 6 bases, with 12 bases between the two germline ends.

The genes are TRBV6-9 and TRBJ2-7; TRBD1 matches at 7 bases. The CDR3 runs to 13 residues. Germline CDR1 is MNHGY and CDR2 is SVAAGI. Germline trimming cut 3 bases from V and 6 bases from J; bases unmatched to any gene: 5. The CDR3 bases are TGTGCCAGCAGTTACAATACAGGGGTCGAGCAGTACTTC. Translating gives CASSYNTGVEQYF.

This clone was counted between two and nine times. This rearrangement joins TRBV9 to TRBJ2-7, with D uncertain. Per the germline V gene, CDR1 is SGDLS and CDR2 is YYNGEE. CDR3 length: 14 amino acids. Trimming shortened V by 4 bases and J by 2 bases, and 13 bases separated the two germline ends. The CDR3 region has the DNA TGTGCCAGCAGCTCGACCGAACGGACCTACGAGCAGTACTTC. It is translated as CASSSTERTYEQYF. Together with reference TRBV9 and TRBJ2-7, the CDR3 gives the full variable domain: DSGVTQTPKHLITATGQRVTLRCSPRSGDLSVYWYQQSLDQGLQFLIQYYNGEERAKGNILERFSAQQFPDLHSELNLSSLELGDSALYFCASSSTERTYEQYFGPGTRLTVT.

By frequency in the sample, this clone is medium-sized. One end of the junction varies from germline; a read error may be responsible. The chain uses TRBV7-9 and TRBJ2-7, with D perhaps matching TRBD1 (5 bases). Germline V gene data show CDR1 as SEHNR and CDR2 as FQNEAQ (reference sequence). The CDR3 totals 12 residues. The CDR3 loop reads CGILSRVGEQYF. The CDR3 region has the DNA TGCGGAATTCTCTCCAGGGTAGGCGAGCAGTACTTC.

This clone is labeled medium-sized. J is TRBJ1-2 and V is TRBV13; TRBD1 might be the D (5 bases). Looked up from germline, CDR1 is PRHDT and CDR2 is FYEKMQ (reference sequence). This CDR3 contains 15 residues. V lost 0 bases, J lost 3 bases, and 11 bases lay in between. CDR3 region: CASSLGGVPYYGYTF. CDR3 sequence (DNA): TGTGCCAGCAGCTTAGGAGGGGTCCCATACTATGGCTACACCTTC.

This clone is labeled medium-sized (0.01 to 0.1%). The chain has TRBV28 and TRBJ1-1, with D hard to call. Germline CDR1 and CDR2: MDHEN and SYDVKM. V dropped 5 bases and J dropped 1 base, with 11 bases sitting between them. CDR3 size: 14 residues. CDR3 in amino acids: CASSPPPENTEAFF. CDR3 nucleotides: TGTGCCAGCAGTCCGCCGCCGGAGAACACTGAAGCTTTCTTT.

This clone appeared a few times. This chain connects TRBV10-3 to TRBJ1-6; D remains unclear. The V end was cut by 3 bases, the J end by 6 bases, with 6 bases between. This CDR3 is built from 13 residues. CDR1 ENHRY and CDR2 SYGVKD come from the germline V gene. CDR3 nucleotide sequence: TGTGCCATCAGTGACTCCCCTAATTCACCCCTCCACTTT. The encoded protein is CAISDSPNSPLHF.

By sample fraction, this clone is medium-sized. V and J are TRBV19 and TRBJ2-5; the D gene is possibly TRBD2 (5 bases). Germline values: CDR1 LNHDA, CDR2 SQIVND (reference sequence). V was pared by 3 bases and J by 2 bases, with 16 bases between. The CDR3 spans 16 residues. This chain's CDR3 is CASSIPPEGLQETQYF. The CDR3 DNA reads as TGTGCCAGTAGTATCCCCCCCGAGGGCCTTCAAGAGACCCAGTACTTC.

Concerning this clone itself: An end of the junction does not agree with germline; a read error may underlie this. The V call is TRBV5-4, the J call TRBJ1-5, with D unresolved. This CDR3 spans 13 amino acids. CDR1 is SGHNT, CDR2 YYREEE, per germline (reference sequence). The CDR3 nucleotides are TGCGCCAGCAGCCAAGCGACCCTTAAGTCCCAGCATTTT. Amino acid sequence: CASSQATLKSQHF.

As regards this clone: The same CDR3 arises from other DNA sequences in this sample as well. CDR3 sequence: CASSLGRGQGGPHNEQFF. The CDR3 coding sequence is TGTGCCAGCAGCTTAGGGAGGGGGCAAGGGGGGCCCCACAATGAGCAGTTCTTC. The chain is built from TRBV11-2 and TRBJ2-1; D possibly corresponds to TRBD1 (7 bases). V was trimmed by 1 base and J by 5 bases, leaving 21 bases between them. This CDR3 comprises 18 residues. The germline V gene encodes CDR1 SGHAT and CDR2 FQNNGV.

The chain combines TRBV19 with TRBJ2-2, with 7 bases aligning to TRBD2. Germline V CDR1 and CDR2: LNHDA, SQIVND (reference sequence). CDR3 size: 19 residues. V lost 0 bases, J lost 3 bases, and 13 bases stayed unmatched. The CDR3 DNA follows: TGTGCCAGTAGTATAGAAAGGGGAGGGTTACGGTTTTACACCGGGGAGCTGTTTTTT. The encoded protein is CASSIERGGLRFYTGELFF.

Note on this clone: This likely came from a read error, as a far larger clone is one base away. The same CDR3 is also encoded by other DNA sequences in this sample. V usage is TRBV2 and J usage is TRBJ1-2, with D possibly TRBD1 on 6 matching bases. Trimming cost V 6 bases and J 5 bases, with 16 bases left between them. Germline V CDR1 and CDR2: SNHLY, FYNNEI. The CDR3 is 14 residues long. The DNA of the CDR3 is TGTGCCAGCAGGACAGGCAGCCGGGATTATGGCTACACCTTC. Translated: CASRTGSRDYGYTF. Full variable domain (rest looked up from reference TRBV2 and TRBJ1-2): EPEVTQTPSHQVTQMGQEVILRCVPISNHLYFYWYRQILGQKVEFLVSFYNNEISEKSEIFDDQFSVERPDGSNFTLKIRSTKLEDSAMYFCASRTGSRDYGYTFGSGTRLTVV.

Judged by abundance, this clone is medium-sized (0.01 to 0.1%). The V call is TRBV28, the J call TRBJ2-1, with D unclear. Germline CDR1 reads MDHEN; CDR2 reads SYDVKM. This CDR3 has 15 residues. V was cut by 6 bases and J by 5 bases, with 17 bases left in between. CDR3 sequence reads: CASSKNSIVNNEQFF. In DNA, the CDR3 is TGTGCCAGCAGCAAAAATTCTATCGTCAACAATGAGCAGTTCTTC.

The chain joins TRBV4-1 to TRBJ2-1, with D hard to call. The CDR3 length is 13 residues. V lost 5 bases, J lost 6 bases, and 11 bases lay in between. Looked up from germline, CDR1 is MGHRA and CDR2 is YSYEKL. CDR3 DNA sequence: TGCGCCAGCAGCTATCTAATACGCAATGAGCAGTTCTTC. Encoded protein: CASSYLIRNEQFF.

CDR3 in amino acids: CASREQGFKNEQFF. The CDR3 bases are TGTGCCAGCAGGGAACAGGGTTTTAAGAATGAGCAGTTCTTC. This chain joins TRBV6-5 and TRBJ2-1; the D gene is possibly TRBD1 (6 bases). This CDR3 has 14 amino acids. V lost 6 bases, J lost 7 bases, and 16 bases lay in between. Germline CDR1 MNHEY, CDR2 SVGAGI.

This clone has more than one count but fewer than ten. This chain joins TRBV10-1 and TRBJ2-7; 7 positions agree with TRBD1. Looked up from germline, CDR1 is WNHNN and CDR2 is SYGVQD (reference sequence). The CDR3 has 14 amino acids. After removal of 5 bases from V and 2 bases from J, the junction contained 6 bases not matched to a gene. The CDR3 region has the DNA TGCGCCAGCAGTCCAGCCGGGACAGCCTACGAGCAGTACTTC. Amino acids: CASSPAGTAYEQYF.

This clone was seen more than once but under ten times. The chain is built from TRBV12-5 and TRBJ1-4; the D is unclear. Germline V gene sequence: CDR1 LGHNT, CDR2 FRNRAP. This CDR3 comprises 16 residues. V lost 5 bases, J lost 1 base, and 14 bases lay in between. The CDR3 sequence: CASGPPESRTNEKLFF. CDR3 bases: TGTGCTAGTGGTCCCCCTGAGTCGCGAACTAATGAAAAACTGTTTTTT.

This clone was seen only a few times. The chain uses TRBV5-4 and TRBJ2-2; a weak D match, TRBD2 (5 bases). Germline CDR1 SGHNT, CDR2 YYREEE (reference sequence). Trimming removed 4 bases from V and 9 bases from J, with 13 bases in between. This CDR3 is 13 amino acids long. For the CDR3, the DNA is TGTGCCAGCAGCCACGGCGCGGGTCGGGAGCTGTTTTTT. Residues: CASSHGAGRELFF.

This chain connects TRBV13 to TRBJ2-3, with D perhaps matching TRBD2 (5 bases). Germline loops: CDR1 PRHDT, CDR2 FYEKMQ (reference sequence). This CDR3 is 14 amino acids long. The germline V and J ends were trimmed by 2 bases and 6 bases, with 12 bases remaining between them. CDR3 protein: CASSLSLAVDTQYF. DNA of the CDR3: TGTGCCAGCAGCTTATCGCTAGCTGTGGATACGCAGTATTTT.